The T cell receptor (beta chain) described here comes from a study of T cells expressing NK-cell markers. One entry per CDR3 protein, without DNA, is what TCRdb gives after re-calling the 5' RACE reads. Listed are more than 400,000 distinct CDR3 sequences; roughly 8% falls within the top ten. CDR3 length equals 14 residues. This TCR was recovered from a woman aged 18 to 75 in good health. The chain joins TRBV12-3 or TRBV12-4 to TRBJ2-7; without DNA, the TCRdb call of TRBD1 cannot be checked. What was sequenced was blood T cells: a sorted CD56 or NKG2C T cell subset, CD4+ or CD8+ T cells, or bulk PBMC T cells (not recorded which). The CDR3 reads CASSWAPSAYEQYF.